A single TCR beta chain is shown here with its context. Which antigen it targets is not known. No per-base quality is available; no much larger clone lies one base away. These data belong to a study of CD8 T cells in Susac syndrome (dated by TCRdb to between 2019 and 2020). Turning to the overall study: The study used repertoire sequencing to test whether antigen drove CD8+ T cell activation and differentiation in Susac syndrome. The clonality of the CD8+ T cell repertoire was compared across approximately twelve healthy donors, roughly 14 Susac syndrome patients and under 19 multiple sclerosis patients. What the study reported, not specific to this receptor: The number of individuals in the TCR sequencing and HLA analysis was acknowledged as relatively small.

Peripheral blood CD8+ and CD4+ T cells from healthy donors, Susac syndrome patients and multiple sclerosis patients were profiled by high-throughput TCR beta sequencing. The healthy donors served as controls matched for age and sex. Bulk CD8+ and CD4+ T cells were purified magnetically by negative isolation, whereas CD8+ TEMRA cells were enriched by FACS. Blood was collected in EDTA tubes and processed within 24 hours, with PBMCs isolated through density gradient centrifugation. PBMCs intended for TCR sequencing were frozen in liquid nitrogen and were later thawed in a 37 degrees C water bath. A purity of at least 90% was achieved for sorted or isolated CD4+, CD8+ and CD8+ TEMRA cells. RNA was extracted using the RNeasy kit, and about 0.45 to 1 ug of the RNA was reverse transcribed with random hexamers. TCR beta CDR3 regions were amplified with the immunoSEQ multiplex PCR assay covering 54 Vbeta and 13 Jbeta segments. Bias from PCR amplification was corrected by using a synthetic template baseline for primer optimization and for computational correction. In the paper's pipeline: Reads were annotated to V, D and J genes per IMGT and analyzed with immunoSEQ Analyzer, keeping only productive sequences. To calculate clonality, Shannon entropy was normalized by log2 of the number of productive unique sequences and then subtracted from one. For each patient and control, public and private clones were evaluated within the 100 most prevalent clones. Clones were defined as Susac-specific when absent from the healthy and MS cohorts, from about a thousand published viral clones and from other ImmuneACCESS disease sequences. Starting from the raw public reads, TCRdb applied fastp trimming at Q25, assembled clones with MiXCR and retained in-frame beta chains. Every CDR3 protein is listed once, alongside the most common genes and DNA of its rows. The V and J calls and clone size come from TCRdb's table, not from the authors' own analysis. The sample table holds 110,000 to 150,000 distinct CDR3 sequences, of which 94% were seen once. 0.25% to 0.3% of the sample comes from the top ten.

V was cut back by 4 bases and J by 0 bases, leaving a gap of 6 bases between them. The germline V gene (reference sequence) supplies CDR1 LGHDT and CDR2 YNNKEL. The CDR3 numbers 13 residues from cysteine through phenylalanine. Kept here is only the CDR3 DNA, which spans 39 bases and is read in frame from base 1. The source is a human donor in good health. The sequenced material came from CD8+ T cells from PBMCs. Recombination linked TRBV3-1 to TRBJ1-1; no D gene call is confident. The DNA sequence is TGTGCCAGCAGCCTAATCATGAACACTGAAGCTTTCTTT. The resulting protein is CASSLIMNTEAFF.